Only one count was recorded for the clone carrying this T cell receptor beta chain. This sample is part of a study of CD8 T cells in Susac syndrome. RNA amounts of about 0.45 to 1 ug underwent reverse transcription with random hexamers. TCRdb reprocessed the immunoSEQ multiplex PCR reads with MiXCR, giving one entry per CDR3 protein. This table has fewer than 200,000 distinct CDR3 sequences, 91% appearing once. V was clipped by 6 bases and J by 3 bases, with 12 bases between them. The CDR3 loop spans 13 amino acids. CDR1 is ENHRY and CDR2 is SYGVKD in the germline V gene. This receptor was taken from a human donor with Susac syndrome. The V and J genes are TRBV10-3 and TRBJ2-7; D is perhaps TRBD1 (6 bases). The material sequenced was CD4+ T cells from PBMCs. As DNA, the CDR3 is TGTGCCATCAGCTTTGACAGGAACTACGAGCAGTACTTC. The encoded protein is CAISFDRNYEQYF.